One and the same sample provided the 5 T cell receptor beta chains below, sequenced in a study of blood T cell repertoires in COVID-19. The protocol was immunoSEQ multiplex PCR, while the TCRdb copy is restricted to in-frame clones and leaves out a portion. The top ten hold 7.5% to 10% of the sample, which has almost 25,000 clones, approximately 78% seen once. Sequenced material: peripheral blood. The receptors come from a human donor in a cohort sampled during active COVID-19.

The chain combines TRBV11-2 with TRBJ2-7; 9 bases fit TRBD2. Germline trimming cut 3 bases from V and 7 bases from J; bases unmatched to any gene: 10. In germline, CDR1 is SGHAT, CDR2 FQNNGV. This CDR3 contains 15 residues. CDR3 DNA sequence: TGTGCCAGCAGCTTCGTGGCGGGAGGGCCTGGAGAGCAGTACTTC. This gives the protein CASSFVAGGPGEQYF.

The V call is TRBV27, the J call TRBJ2-5; 9 bases are a match to TRBD2. Trimming took 3 bases from V and 2 from J; bases not matched to a gene: 4. Looked up from germline, CDR1 is MNHEY and CDR2 is SMNVEV (reference sequence). The CDR3 length is 15 residues. CDR3 sequence reads: CASSLGSGGQETQYF. In nucleotides, the CDR3 is TGTGCCAGCAGTTTGGGGAGCGGGGGGCAAGAGACCCAGTACTTC.

This chain links TRBV5-1 with TRBJ1-2; D possibly corresponds to TRBD1 (5 bases). Germline V gene lookup returns CDR1 SGHRS and CDR2 YFSETQ. The V end was cut by 2 bases, the J end by 4 bases, with 12 bases between. CDR3 length: 14 amino acids. CDR3 coding DNA: TGCGCCAGCAGCTTTTTAGGGGAAGGCTATGGCTACACCTTC. It codes for CASSFLGEGYGYTF.

The chain employs TRBV5-1 and TRBJ1-2; D might be TRBD1 (6 bases). Between the trimmed V and J ends, which lost 1 base and 3 bases, there was a span of 7 bases. CDR1 is SGHRS, CDR2 YFSETQ, per germline. The CDR3 has 13 residues. The DNA of the CDR3 is TGCGCCAGCAGCTTGCCAGGGGACTATGGCTACACCTTC. Its protein is CASSLPGDYGYTF. Together with reference TRBV5-1 and TRBJ1-2, the CDR3 gives the full variable domain: KAGVTQTPRYLIKTRGQQVTLSCSPISGHRSVSWYQQTPGQGLQFLFEYFSETQRNKGNFPGRFSGRQFSNSRSEMNVSTLELGDSALYLCASSLPGDYGYTFGSGTRLTVV.

This clone was picked up a small number of times. V gene TRBV18 combines with J gene TRBJ2-1, with 14 bases aligning to TRBD2. The length of the CDR3 is 19 residues. Germline loops: CDR1 KGHSH, CDR2 LQKENI. J gave up 0 bases and V 1 base, and 5 bases lay outside the gene matches. This chain's CDR3 is CASSPQGLAGGLSYNEQFF. The CDR3 DNA reads TGTGCCAGCTCACCACAAGGACTAGCGGGGGGACTCTCCTACAATGAGCAGTTCTTC.